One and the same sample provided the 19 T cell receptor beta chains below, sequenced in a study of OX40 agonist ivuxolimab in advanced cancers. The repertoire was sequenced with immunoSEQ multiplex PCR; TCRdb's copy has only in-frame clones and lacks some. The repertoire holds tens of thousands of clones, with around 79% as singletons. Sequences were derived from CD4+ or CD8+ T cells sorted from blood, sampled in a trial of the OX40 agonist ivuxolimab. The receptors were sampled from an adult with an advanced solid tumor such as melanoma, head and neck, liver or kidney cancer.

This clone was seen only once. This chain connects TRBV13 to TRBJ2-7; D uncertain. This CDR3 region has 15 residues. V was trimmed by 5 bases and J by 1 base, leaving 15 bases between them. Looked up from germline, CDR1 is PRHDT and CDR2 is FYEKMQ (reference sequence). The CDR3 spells CASSGRRPGSYEQYF. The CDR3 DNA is TGTGCCAGCAGCGGACGTAGGCCGGGTTCCTACGAGCAGTACTTC.

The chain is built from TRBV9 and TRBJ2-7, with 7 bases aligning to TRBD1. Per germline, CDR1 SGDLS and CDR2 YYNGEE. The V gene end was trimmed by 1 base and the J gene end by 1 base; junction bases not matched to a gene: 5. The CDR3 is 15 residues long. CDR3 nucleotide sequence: TGTGCCAGCAGCGTAACAGGGGAATCATCCTACGAGCAGTACTTC. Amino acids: CASSVTGESSYEQYF.

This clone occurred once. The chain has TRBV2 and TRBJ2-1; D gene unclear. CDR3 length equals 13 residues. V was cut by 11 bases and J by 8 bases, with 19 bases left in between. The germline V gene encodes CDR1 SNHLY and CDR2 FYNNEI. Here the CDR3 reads CASRALGSDEQFF. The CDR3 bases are TGTGCCTCTCGGGCCCTAGGTAGTGATGAGCAGTTCTTC.

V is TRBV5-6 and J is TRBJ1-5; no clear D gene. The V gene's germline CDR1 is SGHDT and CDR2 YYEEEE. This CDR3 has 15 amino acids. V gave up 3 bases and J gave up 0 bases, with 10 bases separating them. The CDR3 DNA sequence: TGTGCCAGCAGCTCGGACGGTGATAGCAATCAGCCCCAGCATTTT. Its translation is CASSSDGDSNQPQHF.

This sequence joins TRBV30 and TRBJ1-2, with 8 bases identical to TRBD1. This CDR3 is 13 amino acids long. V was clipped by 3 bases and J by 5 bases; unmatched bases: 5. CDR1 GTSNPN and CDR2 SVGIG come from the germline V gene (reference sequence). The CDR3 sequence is CAWRYGQGYGYTF. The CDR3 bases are TGTGCCTGGAGGTACGGACAGGGATATGGCTACACCTTC.

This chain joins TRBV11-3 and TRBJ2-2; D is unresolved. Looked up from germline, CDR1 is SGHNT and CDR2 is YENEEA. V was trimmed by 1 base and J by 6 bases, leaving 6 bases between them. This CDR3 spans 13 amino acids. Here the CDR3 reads CASSLVFPGELFF. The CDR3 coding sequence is TGTGCCAGCAGCTTAGTTTTCCCCGGGGAGCTGTTTTTT.

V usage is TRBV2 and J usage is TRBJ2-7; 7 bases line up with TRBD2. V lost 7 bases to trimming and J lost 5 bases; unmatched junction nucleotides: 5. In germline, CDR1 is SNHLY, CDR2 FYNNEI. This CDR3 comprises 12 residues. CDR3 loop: CASKAGIHEQYF. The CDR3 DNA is TGTGCCAGCAAAGCGGGAATCCACGAGCAGTACTTC. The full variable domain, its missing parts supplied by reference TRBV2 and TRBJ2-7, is EPEVTQTPSHQVTQMGQEVILRCVPISNHLYFYWYRQILGQKVEFLVSFYNNEISEKSEIFDDQFSVERPDGSNFTLKIRSTKLEDSAMYFCASKAGIHEQYFGPGTRLTVT.

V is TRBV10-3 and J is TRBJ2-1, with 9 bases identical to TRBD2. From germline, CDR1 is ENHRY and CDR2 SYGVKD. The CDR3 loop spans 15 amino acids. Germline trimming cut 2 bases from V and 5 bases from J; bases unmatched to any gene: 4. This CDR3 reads CAISEVVAGDNEQFF. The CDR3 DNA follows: TGTGCCATCAGTGAGGTGGTAGCGGGAGACAATGAGCAGTTCTTC.

The CDR3 DNA is TGTGCCTGGAGTTTAGACGCCGGGGAGACCCAGTACTTC. It translates to CAWSLDAGETQYF. The rearrangement joins TRBV30 to TRBJ2-5; D remains ambiguous. Trimming stripped 2 bases from V and 5 bases from J, with 12 bases between. Germline V CDR1 and CDR2: GTSNPN, SVGIG (reference sequence). This CDR3 comprises 13 residues.

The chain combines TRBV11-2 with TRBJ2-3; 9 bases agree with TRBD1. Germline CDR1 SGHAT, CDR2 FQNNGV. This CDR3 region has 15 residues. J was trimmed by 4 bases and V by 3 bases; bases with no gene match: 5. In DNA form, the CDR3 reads TGTGCCAGCAGCTTCCGGGACAGGGTCGCAGATACGCAGTATTTT. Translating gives CASSFRDRVADTQYF.

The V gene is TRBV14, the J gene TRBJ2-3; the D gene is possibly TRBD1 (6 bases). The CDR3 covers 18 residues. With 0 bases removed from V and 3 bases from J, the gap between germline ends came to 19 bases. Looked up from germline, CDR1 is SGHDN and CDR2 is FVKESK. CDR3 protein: CASSQDHGFGDRTDTQYF. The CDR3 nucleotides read TGTGCCAGCAGCCAAGATCACGGATTTGGTGACAGGACAGATACGCAGTATTTT.

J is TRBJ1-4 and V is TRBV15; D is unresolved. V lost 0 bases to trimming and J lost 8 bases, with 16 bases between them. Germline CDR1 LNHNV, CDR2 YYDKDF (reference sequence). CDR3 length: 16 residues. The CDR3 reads CATSRDREVLGEKLFF. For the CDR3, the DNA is TGTGCCACCAGCAGAGATCGGGAAGTTCTCGGGGAAAAACTGTTTTTT.

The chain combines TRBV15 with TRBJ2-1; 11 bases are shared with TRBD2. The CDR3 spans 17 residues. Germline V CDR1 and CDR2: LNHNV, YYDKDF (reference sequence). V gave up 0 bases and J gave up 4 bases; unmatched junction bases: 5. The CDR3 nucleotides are TGTGCCACCAGCAGAGATCTAGCGGGGGGCCAGTACAATGAGCAGTTCTTC. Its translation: CATSRDLAGGQYNEQFF.

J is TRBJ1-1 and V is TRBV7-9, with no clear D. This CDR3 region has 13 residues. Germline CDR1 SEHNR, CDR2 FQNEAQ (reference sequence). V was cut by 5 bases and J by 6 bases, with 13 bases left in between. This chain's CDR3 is CASSLGSAPEAFF. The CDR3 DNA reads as TGTGCCAGCAGCCTCGGATCGGCCCCTGAAGCTTTCTTT. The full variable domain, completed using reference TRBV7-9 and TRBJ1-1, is DTGVSQNPRHKITKRGQNVTFRCDPISEHNRLYWYRQTLGQGPEFLTYFQNEAQLEKSRLLSDRFSAERPKGSFSTLEIQRTEQGDSAMYLCASSLGSAPEAFFGQGTRLTVV.

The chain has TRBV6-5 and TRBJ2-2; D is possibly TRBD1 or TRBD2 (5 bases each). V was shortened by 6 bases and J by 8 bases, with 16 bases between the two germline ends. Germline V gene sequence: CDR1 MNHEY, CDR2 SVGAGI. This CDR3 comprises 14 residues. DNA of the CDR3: TGTGCCAGCAGAGCCGGGACCCTATTAGGGGAGCTGTTTTTT. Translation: CASRAGTLLGELFF.

The CDR3, as DNA: TGTGCCAGAAGCGATCCTGACGGGGCCCCAATCGCCACTGAAGCTTTCTTT. Its protein product is CARSDPDGAPIATEAFF. The genes are TRBV5-3 and TRBJ1-1, with D possibly matching TRBD1 (5 bases). TRBV5-3 falls under the ORF class, with uncertain function. Deletions cut 4 bases from V and 4 bases from J, with 23 bases between. This CDR3 has 17 residues.

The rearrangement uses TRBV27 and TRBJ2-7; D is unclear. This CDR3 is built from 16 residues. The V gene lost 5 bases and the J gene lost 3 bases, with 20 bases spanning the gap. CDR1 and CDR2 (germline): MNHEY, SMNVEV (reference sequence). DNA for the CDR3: TGTGCCAGCAGTCTCAGGTCAGACGGAAGATTCTACGAGCAGTACTTC. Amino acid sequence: CASSLRSDGRFYEQYF.

The CDR3 sequence is CASRDQSGTNTEAFF. DNA for the CDR3: TGTGCCAGCAGAGATCAGTCAGGGACGAACACTGAAGCTTTCTTT. The chain employs TRBV28 and TRBJ1-1; perhaps TRBD1 as D (5 bases). The germline V gene encodes CDR1 MDHEN and CDR2 SYDVKM. This CDR3 is 15 amino acids long. The V and J ends lost 6 bases and 1 base respectively, with 15 bases between them.

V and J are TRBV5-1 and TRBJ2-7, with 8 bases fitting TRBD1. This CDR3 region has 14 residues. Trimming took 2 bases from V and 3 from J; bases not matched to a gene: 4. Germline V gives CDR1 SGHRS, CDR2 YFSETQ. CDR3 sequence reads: CASSFSGTGYEQYF. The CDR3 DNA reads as TGCGCCAGCAGCTTTTCCGGGACAGGCTACGAGCAGTACTTC. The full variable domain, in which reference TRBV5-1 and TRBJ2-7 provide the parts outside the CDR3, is KAGVTQTPRYLIKTRGQQVTLSCSPISGHRSVSWYQQTPGQGLQFLFEYFSETQRNKGNFPGRFSGRQFSNSRSEMNVSTLELGDSALYLCASSFSGTGYEQYFGPGTRLTVT.